The 10 T cell receptor beta chains below come from one sample, sequenced in a study of blood T cell repertoires in COVID-19. Only in-frame clones appear in the TCRdb table, and some are missing; sequencing was by immunoSEQ multiplex PCR. This sample has some 150,000 clones; 86% occur once, and the top ten carry over 9.5%. The material sequenced was peripheral blood. The receptors were sampled from a woman aged 55-70 years with COVID-19, enrolled during active disease.

The table lists this clone with a few counts. The chain recombines TRBV6-2 or TRBV6-3 with TRBJ1-5; TRBD1 matches 7 bases. The CDR3 is 15 amino acids. Looked up from germline, CDR1 is MNHEY and CDR2 is SVGEGT. The junction had 7 bases not matched to a gene; V was cut back by 3 bases and J by 5 bases. Written as DNA, the CDR3 is TGTGCCAGCAGTTATGGAGGAGGGGGCGATCAGCCCCAGCATTTT. Its protein product is CASSYGGGGDQPQHF.

CDR3 in amino acids: CASILSGGGQPQHF. The CDR3, as DNA: TGTGCCAGCATCCTAAGCGGGGGAGGACAGCCCCAGCATTTT. This chain joins TRBV6-5 and TRBJ1-5, with D perhaps matching TRBD1 (5 bases). V was trimmed by 7 bases and J by 7 bases, leaving 17 bases between them. The length of the CDR3 is 14 residues. Germline-derived CDR1 and CDR2 are MNHEY and SVGAGI.

This clone has only a few counts. The chain uses TRBV19 and TRBJ2-7; 9 bases line up with TRBD2. The germline V gene has CDR1 LNHDA and CDR2 SQIVND (reference sequence). This CDR3 has 14 amino acids. The V and J ends lost 5 bases and 0 bases, in that order; junction bases with no gene match: 2. This CDR3 reads CASSFSGSSYEQYF. The CDR3 DNA follows: TGTGCCAGTAGTTTTAGCGGGAGCTCCTACGAGCAGTACTTC.

This clone was seen only once. The J gene is TRBJ2-1, the V gene TRBV5-4; 8 bases agree with TRBD2. The CDR3 is made up of 15 amino acids. CDR1 and CDR2 from the germline V gene are SGHNT and YYREEE (reference sequence). J gave up 3 bases and V 4 bases, and 6 bases lay outside the gene matches. CDR3 DNA sequence: TGTGCCAGCAGCGGCGGGACTAGAGTCTACAATGAGCAGTTCTTC. It codes for CASSGGTRVYNEQFF.

Only a few counts were recorded for this clone. The rearrangement links TRBV15 to TRBJ1-2; 7 bases are shared with TRBD1. The CDR3 runs to 14 residues. The J segment lost 2 bases and the V segment lost 6 bases, leaving 6 bases of the junction unmatched. The germline V gene encodes CDR1 LNHNV and CDR2 YYDKDF (reference sequence). CDR3 in amino acids: CATSDRGGNYGYTF. The CDR3 nucleotides are TGTGCCACCAGTGACAGAGGGGGCAACTATGGCTACACCTTC.

The chain has TRBV3-1 (or the pseudogene TRBV3-2) and TRBJ1-2, with 7 positions matching TRBD1. The V gene's germline CDR1 is LGHDT and CDR2 YNNKEL (reference sequence). V trimming: 3 bases; J trimming: 3 bases; junction bases outside the gene matches: 7. This CDR3 comprises 15 residues. Written as DNA, the CDR3 is TGTGCCAGCAGCCATGACAGGGCGGCGGACTATGGCTACACCTTC. Translating it yields CASSHDRAADYGYTF.

The chain combines TRBV18 with TRBJ2-1; possible D gene TRBD1, 6 bases. V was pared by 6 bases and J by 3 bases, with 15 bases between. CDR1 is KGHSH, CDR2 LQKENI, per germline. The CDR3 runs 15 residues. The CDR3 reads CASSATQGGYNEQFF. CDR3 DNA sequence: TGTGCCAGCTCCGCGACACAGGGTGGCTACAATGAGCAGTTCTTC.

This clone came up once. This chain links TRBV2 with TRBJ2-1; 12 bases match TRBD2. CDR1 is SNHLY and CDR2 is FYNNEI in the germline V gene. The CDR3 length is 14 residues. J gave up 7 bases and V 4 bases, and 2 bases lay outside the gene matches. CDR3 DNA: TGTGCCAGCAGTGGACTAGCGGGAGTAAATGAGCAGTTCTTC. The encoded protein is CASSGLAGVNEQFF. The complete variable domain, with remaining parts taken from reference TRBV2 and TRBJ2-1, reads EPEVTQTPSHQVTQMGQEVILRCVPISNHLYFYWYRQILGQKVEFLVSFYNNEISEKSEIFDDQFSVERPDGSNFTLKIRSTKLEDSAMYFCASSGLAGVNEQFFGPGTRLTVL.

The J gene is TRBJ1-1, the V gene TRBV14; D may be TRBD1 (5 bases). V dropped 5 bases and J dropped 5 bases, with 12 bases sitting between them. There are 13 residues in the CDR3. CDR1 is SGHDN and CDR2 is FVKESK in the germline V gene. The CDR3 region has the DNA TGTGCCAGCAGCGAAACGGGGGTTACTGAAGCTTTCTTT. It codes for CASSETGVTEAFF.

J is TRBJ1-2 and V is TRBV4-1; D remains ambiguous. The V gene lost 3 bases and the J gene lost 1 base, with 9 bases spanning the gap. Per germline, CDR1 MGHRA and CDR2 YSYEKL. This CDR3 contains 14 residues. Here the CDR3 reads CASSHNQINYGYTF. The CDR3 DNA is TGCGCCAGCAGCCACAATCAGATTAACTATGGCTACACCTTC.